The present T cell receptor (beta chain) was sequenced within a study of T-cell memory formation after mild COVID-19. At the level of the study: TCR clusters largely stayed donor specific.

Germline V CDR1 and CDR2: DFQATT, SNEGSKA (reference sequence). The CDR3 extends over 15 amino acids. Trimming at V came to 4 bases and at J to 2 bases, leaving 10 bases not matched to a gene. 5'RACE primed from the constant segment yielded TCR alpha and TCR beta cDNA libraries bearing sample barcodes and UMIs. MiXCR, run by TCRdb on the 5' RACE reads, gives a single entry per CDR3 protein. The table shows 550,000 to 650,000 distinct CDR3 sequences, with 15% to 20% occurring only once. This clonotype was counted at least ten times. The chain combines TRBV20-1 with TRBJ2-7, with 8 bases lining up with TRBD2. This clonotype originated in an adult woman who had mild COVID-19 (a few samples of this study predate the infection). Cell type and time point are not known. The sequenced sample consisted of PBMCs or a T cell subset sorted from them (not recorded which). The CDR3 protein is CSANSPGTRTYEQYF. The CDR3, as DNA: TGCAGTGCTAACTCGCCCGGGACTAGAACCTACGAGCAGTACTTC.